The rows below give T cell receptor beta chains drawn from one sample of a study of vaccination effects on CD4 cells after COVID-19. Their specific antigens are unknown. Only in-frame clones appear in the TCRdb table, and some are missing; sequencing was by immunoSEQ multiplex PCR. The table records about 36,000 clones, around two thirds of them present only once. The sample here was CD4+ T cells from PBMCs cultured with HCoV-NL63 spike peptides, taken before COVID-19 vaccination. The receptors come from a human donor who had a prior SARS-CoV-2 infection. Both conserved end residues are part of each CDR3. D genes are given only for firm matches. Size values are once, few and many counts, or a class for expanded clones, and some rows have none.

NA	TRBV10-3	NA	TRBJ2-7	TGTGCCATCAGTGATTATAGTCGGATAGGCGAGCAGTACTTC	CAISDYSRIGEQYF
NA	TRBV5-1	NA	TRBJ2-3	TGCGCCAGCAGCTTGAGCGCTAGGCAGACGCAGTATTTT	CASSLSARQTQYF
NA	TRBV3-1/TRBV3-2	TRBD1	TRBJ1-2	TGTGCCAGCAGCCAACTAGGGACAGGGGGCGATGGCTACACCTTC	CASSQLGTGGDGYTF
once	TRBV2	TRBD1	TRBJ1-1	TGTGCCAGCAGTGAGGAAGGGACAGGGTTTATGGCTGAAGCTTTCTTT	CASSEEGTGFMAEAFF
NA	TRBV15	NA	TRBJ1-4	TGTGCCACCAGCAGAGACCGGCCAACTAATGAAAAACTGTTTTTT	CATSRDRPTNEKLFF
few	TRBV10-3	NA	TRBJ1-5	TGTGCCATCAGTGCCAGTGGAGATCAGCCCCAGCATTTT	CAISASGDQPQHF
NA	TRBV6-5	NA	TRBJ2-1	TGTGCCAGCAGTTACCCGGGACTTTACAATGAGCAGTTCTTC	CASSYPGLYNEQFF
NA	TRBV19	TRBD1	TRBJ2-2	TGTGCCAGTAGGGGTCCGAGGGGGACAGGGAACACCGGGGAGCTGTTTTTT	CASRGPRGTGNTGELFF
few	TRBV18	NA	TRBJ1-3	TGTGCCAGCTCCCCGATCGGGGACGACAACTCTGGAAACACCATATATTTT	CASSPIGDDNSGNTIYF
NA	TRBV5-8	TRBD1	TRBJ1-1	TGTGCCAGCAGCCATTGGACAGGGGATACGAACACTGAAGCTTTCTTT	CASSHWTGDTNTEAFF